The clone carrying this T cell receptor (beta chain) was seen more than once but under ten times. The data belong to a study of blood T cells in healthy people across ages. The CDR3 is made up of 14 amino acids. The germline CDR1 and CDR2 sequences are SGHTA and FQGNSA. V was clipped by 1 base and J by 7 bases, with 10 bases between them. Primers used in a second PCR of about 6 to 12 cycles were a sample-barcoded 5' primer and a J-beta primer mix. In TCRdb, the 5' RACE reads were re-called with MiXCR into one record per CDR3 protein. The table shows about 730,000 distinct CDR3 sequences, with roughly 45% occurring only once.

V usage is TRBV7-2 and J usage is TRBJ1-4; D remains ambiguous. The source material was blood. The clonotype comes from a woman aged 55-70 years in good health. CDR3 sequence: CASSLVGPSEKLFF. DNA of the CDR3: TGTGCCAGCAGCTTAGTGGGTCCTAGTGAAAAACTGTTTTTT. The entire variable domain, with the rest obtained from reference TRBV7-2 and TRBJ1-4, is as follows: GAGVSQSPSNKVTEKGKDVELRCDPISGHTALYWYRQSLGQGLEFLIYFQGNSAPDKSGLPSDRFSAERTGGSVSTLTIQRTQQEDSAVYLCASSLVGPSEKLFFGSGTQLSVL.